This TCR beta chain derives from a study of vaccination effects on CD4 cells after COVID-19. Study-level background: Post-vaccine sampling occurred a median 72 days after the second dose.

A remark on this clone: Its antigen is still unknown.

Sequencing was preceded by expansion of antigen-specific CD4+ T cells with viral peptide pools in the ViraFEST assay. Scientists isolated CD4+ T cells after an approximately 9-day culture period ended. BNT162b2 vaccine or mRNA-1273 vaccine was given to participants in two doses. Researchers reported culturing 2.1 million or so PBMC in each well, adding around 10 IU/ml IL-2 and approximately 10 ug/ml peptides. Clones were sequenced by immunoSEQ multiplex PCR, and TCRdb holds only the in-frame ones, with some missing. The sample holds tens of thousands of clones; 75% to 80% are singletons and the top ten take 5.5% to 6.5%. Sample: CD4+ T cells from PBMCs cultured with SARS-CoV-2 spike peptides, taken after COVID-19 vaccination. The TCR was taken from a human donor who received a COVID-19 vaccine. Some clones in this sample may be carry-over from other donors' samples.

CDR3 in amino acids: CASSPGASELETQYF. CDR3 in DNA: TGTGCCAGCTCACCGGGCGCTAGCGAGCTAGAGACCCAGTACTTC. This sequence joins TRBV18 and TRBJ2-5; a weak D match, TRBD2 (6 bases). The germline V and J ends were trimmed by 3 bases and 4 bases, with 15 bases remaining between them. The germline V gene has CDR1 KGHSH and CDR2 LQKENI. The CDR3 is made up of 15 amino acids.